This TCR beta chain stems from a study of T cells in Graves' hyperthyroidism and ophthalmopathy. Study-level findings and limits: Researchers found most expanded thyroid clonotypes above 0.001 in blood as well.

Trimming removed 1 base from V and 10 bases from J, with 14 bases in between. Germline V gene sequence: CDR1 SGHNT, CDR2 YENEEA. There are 14 residues in the CDR3. Authors of the study amplified TCR beta CDR3 regions from RNA transcripts. Initially, a first-round RT-PCR of the TCR CDR3 employed the HTBI primer set. In TCRdb, the multiplex PCR reads were re-called with MiXCR into one record per CDR3 protein. The sample lists about 420,000 distinct CDR3 sequences, more than 15% occurring once. Each patient was aged 18 to 65 and had newly diagnosed hyperthyroidism of under 2 months' duration. 10 ml fresh peripheral blood yielded the PBMCs. This clonotype was seen many times. Its antigen is as yet unknown.

The sample comprised blood. The sequence derives from a woman aged 18-30 years with Graves' hyperthyroidism. V usage is TRBV11-3 and J usage is TRBJ2-1; TRBD2 might be the D (6 bases). The CDR3 nucleotides are TGTGCCAGCAGCTTAGGGGTCGGGGGTTGGGAGCAGTTCTTC. Amino acids: CASSLGVGGWEQFF.